The 8 T cell receptor beta chains listed next were all sequenced from one sample in a study of T-cell memory formation after mild COVID-19. TCRdb analysed the 5' RACE reads with MiXCR anew, one entry per CDR3 protein. Counted here are 250,000 or so distinct CDR3 sequences, roughly a tenth occurring once; the ten biggest clones make up around a fifth. Sequencing was done on a sample of PBMCs or a T cell subset sorted from them (not recorded which). The receptor source for this set is a young man who had mild COVID-19 (a few samples of this study predate the infection). Cell type and time point are not known.

This clonotype turned up a few times. Sequence at one end of the junction differs from germline and may be a read error. V usage is TRBV20-1 and J usage is TRBJ1-2; 7 bases agree with TRBD1. This CDR3 comprises 14 residues. The germline V gene has CDR1 DFQATT and CDR2 SNEGSKA (reference sequence). DNA for the CDR3: TGCAGAGCTAGAGATCAACGGACAGGCAATGGCTACACCTTC. Protein sequence: CRARDQRTGNGYTF.

In this sample, this clonotype turned up many times. The gene calls are TRBV2 and TRBJ2-5; either TRBD1 or TRBD2 may supply D (6 bases each). Trimming cost V 4 bases and J 5 bases, with 17 bases left between them. The CDR3 is 15 amino acids. Germline CDR1 reads SNHLY; CDR2 reads FYNNEI. Here the CDR3 reads CASSVPRGLRETQYF. Here the CDR3 DNA reads TGTGCCAGCAGTGTTCCCAGGGGACTTCGGGAGACCCAGTACTTC.

This clonotype came up many times. J is TRBJ2-1 and V is TRBV3-1, with a weak D call TRBD2 (5 bases). The germline gives CDR1 LGHDT, CDR2 YNNKEL (reference sequence). The ends were cut back, 1 base at V and 0 bases at J, with 13 bases in the middle. This CDR3 contains 17 residues. CDR3 residues: CASSQGAATRSYNEQFF. In DNA, the CDR3 is TGTGCCAGCAGCCAAGGAGCGGCGACCCGCTCCTACAATGAGCAGTTCTTC.

This clonotype was counted at least ten times. This chain uses TRBV6-2 or TRBV6-3 with TRBJ1-1; tentatively, D is TRBD1 (5 bases). Trimming removed 2 bases from V and 7 bases from J, with 8 bases in between. CDR3 length: 12 amino acids. Looked up from germline, CDR1 is MNHEY and CDR2 is SVGEGT. CDR3 loop: CASSYRGHEAFF. The CDR3, as DNA: TGTGCCAGCAGTTACAGGGGTCATGAAGCTTTCTTT.

This clonotype was detected only a few times. CDR3 coding DNA: TGTGCCAGCAGCCACGGCGGGGGGGCCAACATTCAGTACTTC. Its protein is CASSHGGGANIQYF. The chain couples TRBV14 to TRBJ2-4; 9 bases match TRBD2. The CDR3 has 14 amino acids. The V gene end was trimmed by 3 bases and the J gene end by 7 bases; junction bases not matched to a gene: 4. Germline-derived CDR1 and CDR2 are SGHDN and FVKESK. The full variable domain, its missing parts supplied by reference TRBV14 and TRBJ2-4, is EAGVTQFPSHSVIEKGQTVTLRCDPISGHDNLYWYRRVMGKEIKFLLHFVKESKQDESGMPNNRFLAERTGGTYSTLKVQPAELEDSGVYFCASSHGGGANIQYFGAGTRLSVL.

The CDR3 nucleotides are TGTGCCAGCAGTTTCGGGCTTAGCGGGAGCACAGATACGCAGTATTTT. Translated: CASSFGLSGSTDTQYF. The V and J genes are TRBV28 and TRBJ2-3; 7 nucleotides match TRBD2. J gave up 0 bases and V 3 bases, and 6 bases lay outside the gene matches. The CDR3 is made up of 16 amino acids. Germline V gene data show CDR1 as MDHEN and CDR2 as SYDVKM.

In its sample, this clonotype was seen a few times. The chain employs TRBV5-1 and TRBJ1-1; no reliable D call. Per the germline V gene, CDR1 is SGHRS and CDR2 is YFSETQ. Trimming removed 4 bases from V and 11 bases from J, with 15 bases in between. The CDR3 is 12 amino acids. CDR3 coding DNA: TGCGCCAGCAGCCCTGCTTGGGAAATGGCTTTCTTT. The encoded protein is CASSPAWEMAFF. Variable domain in full (rest from reference TRBV5-1 and TRBJ1-1): KAGVTQTPRYLIKTRGQQVTLSCSPISGHRSVSWYQQTPGQGLQFLFEYFSETQRNKGNFPGRFSGRQFSNSRSEMNVSTLELGDSALYLCASSPAWEMAFFGQGTRLTVV.

The genes are TRBV5-5 and TRBJ2-2; 9 bases map to TRBD2. V was clipped by 4 bases and J by 5 bases; unmatched bases: 15. Germline CDR1 SGHKS, CDR2 YYEKEE (reference sequence). The CDR3 runs 18 residues. CDR3 sequence reads: CASSPGGSGGLRTGELFF. The CDR3, as DNA: TGTGCCAGCAGCCCCGGTGGTAGCGGGGGTCTCAGGACCGGGGAGCTGTTTTTT.